These 21 T cell receptor beta chains came from one sample sequenced in a study of shared clonotypes between healthy human individuals. Here immunoSEQ multiplex PCR was the method, and the copy in TCRdb shows in-frame clones only, minus some. The table shows roughly 810,000 clones, with about 96% occurring only once. Selected positively for CCR7 and CD45RO-negative, naive CD8 cells excluded terminally differentiated effector memory CD45RA+ cells. The sample taken for sequencing was naive CD8+ T cells sorted from blood. All receptors come from a man younger than 40 in good health.

For this clone: The same CDR3 arises from other DNA sequences in this sample as well. V and J are TRBV14 and TRBJ2-7, with unresolved D. CDR1 and CDR2 (germline): SGHDN, FVKESK. This CDR3 is built from 12 residues. V was pared by 2 bases and J by 0 bases, with 2 bases between. DNA of the CDR3: TGTGCCAGCAGCCAAATCTCCTACGAGCAGTACTTC. Protein product: CASSQISYEQYF.

V and J are TRBV6-7 and TRBJ1-5; possibly TRBD1 for D (6 bases). TRBV6-7 has ORF status, its function being uncertain. With 2 bases removed from V and 2 bases from J, the gap between germline ends came to 10 bases. The CDR3 loop spans 15 amino acids. The CDR3 protein is CASSYRNRGNQPQHF. The CDR3 nucleotides are TGTGCCAGCAGTTACAGGAACAGGGGCAATCAGCCCCAGCATTTT.

V and J are TRBV7-9 and TRBJ2-7; TRBD1 might be the D (6 bases). This CDR3 contains 16 residues. V lost 1 base and J 0 bases, leaving 13 bases between the germline ends. Germline lookup yields CDR1 SEHNR and CDR2 FQNEAQ (reference sequence). The DNA for the CDR3 is TGTGCCAGCAGCTTAGGGGGGCGGACCAGCTCCTACGAGCAGTACTTC. This encodes CASSLGGRTSSYEQYF.

The CDR3 protein is CASSPRDSTEQYF. The CDR3 DNA sequence: TGTGCCAGCAGCCCGAGGGACAGCACGGAGCAGTACTTC. The J gene is TRBJ2-7, the V gene TRBV7-9, with 7 bases that match TRBD1. The CDR3 consists of 13 residues. With V trimmed by 5 bases and J by 7 bases, 8 bases remained unmatched. In germline, CDR1 is SEHNR, CDR2 FQNEAQ (reference sequence).

This clone was observed once. V gene TRBV9 combines with J gene TRBJ2-2; 7 nucleotides line up with TRBD1. The trim removed 2 bases at V and 2 bases at J, leaving 9 bases unmatched. CDR3 length equals 17 residues. Per germline, CDR1 SGDLS and CDR2 YYNGEE. The DNA for the CDR3 is TGTGCCAGCAGCGTGGACCCCGGGACAGTAAACACCGGGGAGCTGTTTTTT. It encodes CASSVDPGTVNTGELFF.

This chain links TRBV29-1 with TRBJ2-5; D possibly corresponds to TRBD2 (6 bases). Germline CDR1 and CDR2: SQVTM and ANQGSEA. Trimming removed 0 bases from V and 5 bases from J, with 13 bases in between. This CDR3 contains 14 residues. Here the CDR3 DNA reads TGCAGCGTTGAAGATGCTGGGCTAGCGGAGACCCAGTACTTC. Amino acid sequence: CSVEDAGLAETQYF. The entire variable domain, with the rest obtained from reference TRBV29-1 and TRBJ2-5, is as follows: SAVISQKPSRDICQRGTSLTIQCQVDSQVTMMFWYRQQPGQSLTLIATANQGSEATYESGFVIDKFPISRPNLTFSTLTVSNMSPEDSSIYLCSVEDAGLAETQYFGPGTRLLVL.

This sequence joins TRBV5-4 and TRBJ2-1; no clear D gene. CDR1 is SGHNT, CDR2 YYREEE, per germline (reference sequence). The CDR3 runs to 11 residues. The ends were cut back, 4 bases at V and 6 bases at J, with 5 bases in the middle. The CDR3, as DNA: TGTGCCAGCAGCGGTCGCAATGAGCAGTTCTTC. This encodes CASSGRNEQFF.

The rearrangement joins TRBV27 to TRBJ2-7; D might be TRBD2 (6 bases). In germline, CDR1 is MNHEY, CDR2 SMNVEV (reference sequence). V was cut by 7 bases and J by 2 bases, with 18 bases left in between. The CDR3 sequence is 15 residues long. CDR3 sequence (DNA): TGTGCCAGCATGGCTTTAGCGGAAAGCGCCTACGAGCAGTACTTC. Translated: CASMALAESAYEQYF.

The chain employs TRBV10-1 and TRBJ2-3; D not certain. Trimming left V 0 bases short and J 3 bases short, with 16 bases between. CDR3 length: 17 amino acids. Looked up from germline, CDR1 is WNHNN and CDR2 is SYGVQD (reference sequence). The CDR3 nucleotides are TGCGCCAGCAGTGAGTCTGCTGACTCCTTGGGAACAGATACGCAGTATTTT. This sequence encodes CASSESADSLGTDTQYF.

The CDR3 loop reads CASSLFITDTQYF. The CDR3 DNA is TGTGCCAGCAGCTTGTTCATCACAGATACGCAGTATTTT. The chain carries TRBV5-4 and TRBJ2-3; no clear D gene. This CDR3 has 13 residues. Trimming left V 1 base short and J 2 bases short, with 5 bases between. Germline V gene data show CDR1 as SGHNT and CDR2 as YYREEE (reference sequence).

The chain recombines TRBV25-1 with TRBJ2-7, with 9 bases that match TRBD1. The CDR3 length is 16 residues. CDR1 MGHDK and CDR2 SYGVNS come from the germline V gene. V dropped 5 bases and J dropped 5; count of bases not matched to a gene: 13. Here the CDR3 DNA reads TGTGCCAGCAGTCCCTATCCCGGGACAGGGAACGACGAGCAGTACTTC. This translates into CASSPYPGTGNDEQYF.

With respect to this clone: The identical CDR3 is also encoded by other nucleotide sequences in the sample. The J gene is TRBJ2-2, the V gene TRBV9; D may be TRBD2 (5 bases). Germline lookup yields CDR1 SGDLS and CDR2 YYNGEE. Trimming shortened V by 1 base and J by 4 bases, and 8 bases separated the two germline ends. This CDR3 region has 14 residues. This chain's CDR3 is CASSVSGSTGELFF. The CDR3 DNA follows: TGTGCCAGCAGCGTATCGGGATCCACCGGGGAGCTGTTTTTT. The full variable domain, rest sourced from reference TRBV9 and TRBJ2-2, is DSGVTQTPKHLITATGQRVTLRCSPRSGDLSVYWYQQSLDQGLQFLIQYYNGEERAKGNILERFSAQQFPDLHSELNLSSLELGDSALYFCASSVSGSTGELFFGEGSRLTVL.

This chain's CDR3 is CASSQGGGSEKLFF. CDR3 sequence (DNA): TGTGCCAGCAGCCAAGGAGGGGGCAGTGAAAAACTGTTTTTT. This rearrangement joins TRBV14 to TRBJ1-4, with TRBD1 identical over 7 bases. The germline CDR1 and CDR2 sequences are SGHDN and FVKESK. The CDR3 is 14 residues long. The junction had 3 bases not matched to a gene; V was cut back by 1 base and J by 7 bases.

This chain links TRBV12-5 with TRBJ2-7, with 8 bases aligning to TRBD1. Germline V gene data show CDR1 as LGHNT and CDR2 as FRNRAP. Trimming took 5 bases from V and 5 from J; bases not matched to a gene: 5. This CDR3 contains 13 residues. The CDR3 protein is CASGTQGANEQYF. CDR3 nucleotide sequence: TGTGCTAGTGGTACCCAGGGGGCCAACGAGCAGTACTTC.

The V gene is TRBV27, the J gene TRBJ2-3, with D unresolved. CDR1 and CDR2 from the germline V gene are MNHEY and SMNVEV (reference sequence). Trimming cost V 3 bases and J 2 bases, with 9 bases left between them. The CDR3 has 14 residues. The CDR3 DNA sequence: TGTGCCAGCAGTTTCCAGCTCGCCACAGATACGCAGTATTTT. Amino acids: CASSFQLATDTQYF.

The rearrangement uses TRBV6-1 and TRBJ2-6, with D perhaps TRBD2 (5 bases). Germline-derived CDR1 and CDR2 are MNHNS and SASEGT. The CDR3 runs to 18 residues. V was trimmed by 1 base and J by 0 bases, leaving 13 bases between them. The CDR3: CASSEGGAVYSGANVLTF. DNA for the CDR3: TGTGCCAGCAGTGAAGGGGGAGCAGTTTACTCTGGGGCCAACGTCCTGACTTTC.

This chain connects TRBV5-1 to TRBJ2-1, with 9 bases that match TRBD1. V gave up 4 bases and J gave up 4 bases; unmatched junction bases: 6. Per germline, CDR1 SGHRS and CDR2 YFSETQ. CDR3 length: 15 amino acids. The DNA for the CDR3 is TGCGCCAGCAGCACCGGGACAGGGAGTTACAATGAGCAGTTCTTC. Translating it yields CASSTGTGSYNEQFF.

The CDR3 nucleotides read TGTGCCAGCTTCGGGACTAGCGTGACCTACGAGCAGTACTTC. This encodes CASFGTSVTYEQYF. The V call is TRBV2, the J call TRBJ2-7, with 10 bases matching TRBD2. Germline CDR1 is SNHLY and CDR2 is FYNNEI. There are 14 residues in the CDR3. The V and J ends lost 8 bases and 2 bases, in that order; junction bases with no gene match: 6. The whole variable domain, remainder taken from reference TRBV2 and TRBJ2-7, is EPEVTQTPSHQVTQMGQEVILRCVPISNHLYFYWYRQILGQKVEFLVSFYNNEISEKSEIFDDQFSVERPDGSNFTLKIRSTKLEDSAMYFCASFGTSVTYEQYFGPGTRLTVT.

For this clone: Other DNA variants within this sample encode the same CDR3. The CDR3 here is CASSQGQGAYEQYF. The CDR3 DNA sequence: TGTGCCAGCAGCCAGGGACAGGGGGCGTACGAGCAGTACTTC. The gene calls are TRBV11-2 and TRBJ2-7; 12 bases map to TRBD1. This CDR3 region has 14 residues. Germline-derived CDR1 and CDR2 are SGHAT and FQNNGV. Germline trimming cut 5 bases from V and 4 bases from J; bases unmatched to any gene: 3. Variable domain in full (rest from reference TRBV11-2 and TRBJ2-7): EAGVAQSPRYKIIEKRQSVAFWCNPISGHATLYWYQQILGQGPKLLIQFQNNGVVDDSQLPKDRFSAERLKGVDSTLKIQPAKLEDSAVYLCASSQGQGAYEQYFGPGTRLTVT.

The genes are TRBV19 and TRBJ1-2, with D tentatively TRBD1 (5 bases). Trimming shortened V by 4 bases and J by 4 bases, and 13 bases separated the two germline ends. Germline V gives CDR1 LNHDA, CDR2 SQIVND (reference sequence). This CDR3 is 14 amino acids long. The CDR3 nucleotides are TGTGCCAGTAGTACGGGGCAGACCCTCTATGGCTACACCTTC. Translated: CASSTGQTLYGYTF.

This chain connects TRBV5-1 to TRBJ2-7, with D perhaps TRBD1 (6 bases). The CDR3 totals 14 residues. V was cut by 4 bases and J by 5 bases, with 16 bases left in between. The V gene's germline CDR1 is SGHRS and CDR2 YFSETQ. The chain's CDR3 is CASSTFEGVHEQYF. As DNA, the CDR3 is TGCGCCAGCAGCACCTTTGAGGGGGTACACGAGCAGTACTTC.